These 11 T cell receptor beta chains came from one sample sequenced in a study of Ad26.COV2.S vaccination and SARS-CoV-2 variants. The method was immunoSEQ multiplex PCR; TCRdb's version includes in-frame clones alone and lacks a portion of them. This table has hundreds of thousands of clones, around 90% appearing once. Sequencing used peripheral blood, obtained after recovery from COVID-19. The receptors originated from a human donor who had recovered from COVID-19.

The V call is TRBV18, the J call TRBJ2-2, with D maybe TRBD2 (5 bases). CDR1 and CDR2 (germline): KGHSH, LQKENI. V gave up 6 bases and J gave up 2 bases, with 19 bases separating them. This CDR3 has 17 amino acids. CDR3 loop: CASSLAGLSLNTGELFF. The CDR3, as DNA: TGTGCCAGCTCCTTGGCAGGACTCTCACTTAACACCGGGGAGCTGTTTTTT.

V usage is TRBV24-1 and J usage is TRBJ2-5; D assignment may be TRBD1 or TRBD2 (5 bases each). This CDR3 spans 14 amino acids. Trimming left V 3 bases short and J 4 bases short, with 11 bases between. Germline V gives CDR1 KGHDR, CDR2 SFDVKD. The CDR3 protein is CATSDGARGETQYF. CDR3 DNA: TGTGCCACCAGTGATGGGGCGAGGGGAGAGACCCAGTACTTC.

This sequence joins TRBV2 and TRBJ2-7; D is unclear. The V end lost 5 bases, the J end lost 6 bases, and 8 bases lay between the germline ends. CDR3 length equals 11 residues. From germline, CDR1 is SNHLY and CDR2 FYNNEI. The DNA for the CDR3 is TGTGCCAGCAGTTTCGACGTCGAGCAGTACTTC. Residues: CASSFDVEQYF.

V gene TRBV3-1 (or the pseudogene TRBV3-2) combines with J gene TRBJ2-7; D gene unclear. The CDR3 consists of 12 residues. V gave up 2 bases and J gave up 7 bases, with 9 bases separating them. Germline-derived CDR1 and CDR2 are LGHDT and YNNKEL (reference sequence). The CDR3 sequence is CASSQSAREQYF. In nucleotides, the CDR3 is TGTGCCAGCAGCCAATCGGCGAGGGAGCAGTACTTC.

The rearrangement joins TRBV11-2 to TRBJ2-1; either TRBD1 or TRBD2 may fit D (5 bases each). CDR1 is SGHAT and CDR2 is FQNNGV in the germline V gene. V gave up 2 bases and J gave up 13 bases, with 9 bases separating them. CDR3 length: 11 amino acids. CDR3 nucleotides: TGTGCCAGCAGCTTACGAGGGACCCAGTTCTTC. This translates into CASSLRGTQFF.

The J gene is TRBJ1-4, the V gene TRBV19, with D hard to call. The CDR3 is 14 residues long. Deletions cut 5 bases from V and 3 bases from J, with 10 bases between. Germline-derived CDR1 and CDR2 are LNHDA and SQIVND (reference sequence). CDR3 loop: CASSLTGSNEKLFF. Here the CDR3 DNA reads TGTGCCAGTAGTTTGACCGGCTCTAATGAAAAACTGTTTTTT.

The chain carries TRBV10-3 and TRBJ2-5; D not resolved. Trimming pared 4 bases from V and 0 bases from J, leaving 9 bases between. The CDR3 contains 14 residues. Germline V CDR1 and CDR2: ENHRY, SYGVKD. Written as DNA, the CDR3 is TGTGCCATCAGTGTGAACAGAGACCAAGAGACCCAGTACTTC. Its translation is CAISVNRDQETQYF.

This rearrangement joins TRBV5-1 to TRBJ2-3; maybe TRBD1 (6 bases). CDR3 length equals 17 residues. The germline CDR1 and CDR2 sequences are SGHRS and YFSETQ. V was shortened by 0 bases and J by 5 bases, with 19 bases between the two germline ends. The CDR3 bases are TGCGCCAGCAGCTTGGCCGGGACCAGGGGTGTTCGAGATACGCAGTATTTT. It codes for CASSLAGTRGVRDTQYF.

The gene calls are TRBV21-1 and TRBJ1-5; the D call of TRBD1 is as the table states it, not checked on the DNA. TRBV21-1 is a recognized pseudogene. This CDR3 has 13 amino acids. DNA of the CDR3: TGTGCCAGCAGCGCAGGAAACAATCAGCCCCAGCATTTT. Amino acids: CASSAGNNQPQHF.

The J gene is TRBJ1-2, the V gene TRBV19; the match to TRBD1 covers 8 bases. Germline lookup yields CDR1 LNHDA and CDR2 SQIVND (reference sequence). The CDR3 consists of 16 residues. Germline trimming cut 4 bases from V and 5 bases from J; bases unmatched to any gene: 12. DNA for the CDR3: TGTGCCAGTAGTACCCGAACGGGACAGGTACTTTATGGCTACACCTTC. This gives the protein CASSTRTGQVLYGYTF.

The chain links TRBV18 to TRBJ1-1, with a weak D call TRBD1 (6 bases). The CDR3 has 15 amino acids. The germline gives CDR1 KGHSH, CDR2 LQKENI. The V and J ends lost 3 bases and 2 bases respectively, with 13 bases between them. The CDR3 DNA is TGTGCCAGCTCACCTCAACAGGGCGGCAACACTGAAGCTTTCTTT. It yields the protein CASSPQQGGNTEAFF.